Listed below are T cell receptor beta chains from one sample, sequenced in a study of T-cell reconstitution after alpha-beta-depleted transplantation in children. MiXCR was run by TCRdb on the PCR reads, yielding one entry per CDR3 protein. The sample lists fewer than 150,000 distinct CDR3 sequences, approximately 8.7% seen once, with more than 20% in the top ten. The specimen comprised PBMCs, mostly from graft donor cells, sampled 180 days after TCRalphabeta/CD19-depleted stem cell transplant. All receptors come from a girl under two years old who had a stem cell transplant for combined immunodeficiency, so the T cells may come from the graft donor. Both conserved end residues are part of each CDR3. D genes are given only for firm matches. Clone size, where shown, is once, few, many, or a class for clones that have expanded.

CDR3 length	V gene	clone size	J gene	D gene	CDR3 protein	CDR3 DNA
16	TRBV20-1	.	TRBJ2-1	.	CSASPAGVSSYNEQFF	TGCAGTGCTAGCCCAGCGGGTGTAAGCTCCTACAATGAGCAGTTCTTC
16	TRBV12-3/TRBV12-4	many	TRBJ2-7	TRBD2	CASSGGLAGGLYEQYF	TGTGCCAGCAGTGGTGGACTAGCGGGGGGCCTCTACGAGCAGTACTTC
15	TRBV7-8	.	TRBJ2-7	TRBD2	CASSSRTSGIYEQYF	TGTGCCAGCAGCTCTCGGACTAGCGGGATTTACGAGCAGTACTTC
16	TRBV29-1	few	TRBJ2-1	.	CSVEDEVRQVGNEQFF	TGCAGCGTTGAAGATGAAGTGAGGCAGGTGGGCAATGAGCAGTTCTTC
11	TRBV5-1	many	TRBJ2-7	.	CASSFNYEQYF	TGCGCCAGCAGCTTCAACTACGAGCAGTACTTC
15	TRBV5-1	.	TRBJ2-7	.	CASSSWDGASFEQYF	TGCGCCAGCAGCTCCTGGGACGGAGCCTCCTTCGAGCAGTACTTC
16	TRBV7-2	few	TRBJ2-5	TRBD2	CASSPRTSGIQETQYF	TGTGCCAGCAGCCCTCGGACTAGCGGGATTCAAGAGACCCAGTACTTC
15	TRBV27	few	TRBJ2-6	.	CASSTTGPGANVLTF	TGTGCCAGCAGTACTACAGGGCCCGGGGCCAACGTCCTGACTTTC
14	TRBV5-1	few	TRBJ2-5	.	CASSLSGNGKTQYF	TGCGCCAGCAGCTTGTCCGGGAACGGAAAGACCCAGTACTTC
15	TRBV5-1	few	TRBJ2-7	.	CASSLRGPQRHEQYF	TGCGCCAGCAGCTTAAGGGGACCCCAACGACACGAGCAGTACTTC
13	TRBV7-7	many	TRBJ2-5	TRBD1	CASSRDREETQYF	TGTGCCAGCTCACGCGACAGGGAAGAGACCCAGTACTTC
14	TRBV5-1	many	TRBJ2-3	.	CASRTGPTTDTQYF	TGCGCCAGCAGAACGGGACCGACCACAGATACGCAGTATTTT
15	TRBV7-2	.	TRBJ2-3	.	CASSLDRAMTDTQYF	TGTGCCAGCAGCTTAGACAGGGCGATGACAGATACGCAGTATTTT
15	TRBV29-1	many	TRBJ2-1	TRBD2	CSTTSSGGPYNEQFF	TGCAGCACAACCTCCAGCGGGGGGCCCTACAATGAGCAGTTCTTC
14	TRBV7-2	.	TRBJ2-7	.	CASSLASSSYEQYF	TGTGCCAGCAGCTTAGCATCGAGCTCCTACGAGCAGTACTTC
16	TRBV7-9	few	TRBJ2-2	TRBD2	CASSSGLAGGLGELFF	TGTGCCAGCAGCTCTGGACTAGCGGGAGGCCTCGGGGAGCTGTTTTTT
15	TRBV5-1	.	TRBJ2-1	.	CASSLGTGTYNEQFF	TGCGCCAGCAGCTTGGGAACAGGGACCTACAATGAGCAGTTCTTC
13	TRBV20-1	.	TRBJ2-3	.	CSAREGGPDTQYF	TGCAGTGCTAGGGAGGGGGGCCCGGATACGCAGTATTTT
14	TRBV5-1	few	TRBJ2-5	.	CASSLGRNQETQYF	TGCGCCAGCAGCTTGGGCAGGAACCAAGAGACCCAGTACTTC
13	TRBV20-1	.	TRBJ2-7	TRBD1	CSAPGQGHYEQYF	TGCAGTGCGCCGGGACAGGGTCACTACGAGCAGTACTTC
14	TRBV7-6	few	TRBJ2-7	.	CASSPPRARGEQYF	TGTGCCAGCAGCCCTCCTCGGGCTCGAGGCGAGCAGTACTTC
18	TRBV5-1	many	TRBJ1-1	.	CASTPKGSLGAANTEAFF	TGCGCCAGCACCCCCAAAGGATCACTCGGGGCGGCTAACACTGAAGCTTTCTTT
16	TRBV14	few	TRBJ2-1	TRBD1	CASSQRQGAAYNEQFF	TGTGCCAGCAGCCAACGACAGGGGGCGGCCTACAATGAGCAGTTCTTC
14	TRBV20-1	many	TRBJ2-3	TRBD2	CSAIQRDGTDTQYF	TGCAGTGCTATCCAGCGGGATGGGACAGATACGCAGTATTTT
12	TRBV30	few	TRBJ1-1	.	CAWSFLQDKAFF	TGTGCCTGGAGTTTTCTACAGGATAAAGCTTTCTTT
14	TRBV5-1	.	TRBJ1-5	.	CASSLEGNNQPQHF	TGCGCCAGCAGCTTGGAAGGGAACAATCAGCCCCAGCATTTT
14	TRBV18	.	TRBJ2-5	.	CASSPDREIETQYF	TGTGCCAGCTCGCCGGACAGAGAGATTGAGACCCAGTACTTC
19	TRBV12-5	.	TRBJ2-3	TRBD2	CASGLELRESTTSTDTQYF	TGTGCTAGTGGTTTGGAGCTGCGGGAGTCGACTACTAGCACAGATACGCAGTATTTT
18	TRBV20-1	.	TRBJ2-7	TRBD2	CSAKETGTSGGTLHEQYF	TGCAGTGCCAAAGAGACTGGGACTAGCGGGGGGACCCTACACGAGCAGTACTTC
16	TRBV4-2	few	TRBJ1-5	TRBD1	CASSQRTGGSNQPQHF	TGTGCCAGCAGCCAACGAACAGGGGGGAGCAATCAGCCCCAGCATTTT
12	TRBV20-1	.	TRBJ2-7	.	CSATDSSYEQYF	TGCAGTGCTACGGACTCCTCCTACGAGCAGTACTTC
14	TRBV12-3/TRBV12-4	few	TRBJ2-1	.	CASTCTGRKNEQFF	TGTGCCAGCACTTGTACCGGGAGAAAAAATGAGCAGTTCTTC
14	TRBV29-1	few	TRBJ2-2	.	CSALGSGHAGELFF	TGCAGCGCCCTAGGGAGCGGGCATGCCGGGGAGCTGTTTTTT
12	TRBV20-1	few	TRBJ2-1	TRBD2	CSARGTTNEQFF	TGCAGTGCTAGGGGGACTACCAATGAGCAGTTCTTC
13	TRBV6-2/TRBV6-3	.	TRBJ1-4	.	CASSYSVPEKLFF	TGTGCCAGCAGTTACTCAGTTCCTGAAAAACTGTTTTTT
16	TRBV7-2	few	TRBJ1-3	TRBD1	CASSSGGFNSGNTIYF	TGTGCCAGCAGCTCAGGGGGGTTCAACTCTGGAAACACCATATATTTT
18	TRBV27	.	TRBJ1-6	.	CASSLLGHLWAYNSPLHF	TGTGCCAGCAGTTTATTGGGACACCTGTGGGCCTATAATTCACCCCTCCACTTT